The rows below give T cell receptor beta chains drawn from one sample of a study of beta chain features in type 1 diabetes. Only in-frame clones appear in the TCRdb table, and some are missing; sequencing was by immunoSEQ multiplex PCR. Among about 660,000 clones listed, 11% to 15% were seen once. Sequencing was performed on naive CD4+ T cells from blood. The receptors here all came from a young man with type 1 diabetes. The CDR3 runs from the conserved cysteine through the conserved F or W. Each record gives: J gene, V gene, D gene, clone size, CDR3 protein, CDR3 DNA. A D gene is named only where the DNA matches it firmly. Size is stated for part of the rows, as once, few or many counts, or as a class when the clone is expanded.

TRBJ1-1 TRBV18 - few CASSLRQQNVGTEAFF TGTGCCAGCTCACTGCGACAGCAGAATGTGGGCACTGAAGCTTTCTTT
TRBJ1-1 TRBV5-1 - - CASSLDPPGTEAFF TGCGCCAGCAGCTTGGACCCACCGGGCACTGAAGCTTTCTTT
TRBJ1-4 TRBV30 TRBD1 few CAWSGQGFEKLFF TGTGCCTGGAGTGGACAGGGTTTCGAAAAACTGTTTTTT
TRBJ2-1 TRBV5-1 - few CASSLVAEPNNEQFF TGCGCCAGCAGCTTGGTAGCCGAGCCCAACAATGAGCAGTTCTTC
TRBJ1-2 TRBV4-3 - - CASRTISGHNYGYTF TGCGCCAGCCGGACGATCTCCGGGCACAACTATGGCTACACCTTC
TRBJ1-2 TRBV2 - - CASSVTGLANYGYTF TGTGCCAGCAGTGTTACAGGGTTGGCTAACTATGGCTACACCTTC
TRBJ2-7 TRBV29-1 - few CSVEGPDRTSYEQYF TGCAGCGTTGAAGGTCCGGACAGAACATCCTACGAGCAGTACTTC
TRBJ2-5 TRBV7-9 - - CASSRLLAETQYF TGTGCCAGCAGCCGTCTGTTGGCCGAGACCCAGTACTTC
TRBJ2-1 TRBV28 TRBD2 few CASSSQGGGGASEQFF TGTGCCAGCAGTTCCCAGGGCGGCGGGGGGGCCAGCGAGCAGTTCTTC
TRBJ2-1 TRBV2 - - CATRRTAFYNEQFF TGTGCCACCCGGAGGACAGCCTTCTACAATGAGCAGTTCTTC
TRBJ1-5 TRBV7-9 - - CASSQRTDNQPQHF TGTGCCAGCAGCCAGAGGACCGACAATCAGCCCCAGCATTTT
TRBJ2-2 TRBV7-9 - few CASSLGQSVTGELFF TGTGCCAGCAGCTTAGGACAGTCAGTAACCGGGGAGCTGTTTTTT
TRBJ2-5 TRBV6-5 - - CASSPVGTGVETQYF TGTGCCAGCAGCCCCGTCGGTACCGGGGTGGAGACCCAGTACTTC
TRBJ2-1 TRBV7-9 - few CASSPFPLIDEQFF TGTGCCAGCAGCCCCTTCCCTCTTATAGATGAGCAGTTCTTC
TRBJ2-3 TRBV7-9 - few CASSLADRVDTQYF TGTGCCAGCAGCTTAGCCGACCGGGTGGATACGCAGTATTTT
TRBJ1-5 TRBV30 - - CAWSVLGPGEPQHF TGTGCCTGGAGTGTACTGGGACCCGGTGAACCCCAGCATTTT
TRBJ2-6 TRBV30 - - CAWTQDSFSSGANVLTF TGTGCCTGGACGCAGGACAGCTTTAGCTCTGGGGCCAACGTCCTGACTTTC
TRBJ2-7 TRBV7-6 - - CASSSLTGTVYEQYF TGTGCCAGCAGCTCTCTAACCGGGACGGTTTACGAGCAGTACTTC
TRBJ1-3 TRBV30 - - CAWSVRENTIYF TGTGCCTGGAGTGTACGAGAAAACACCATATATTTT
TRBJ2-1 TRBV25-1 TRBD1 few CASSDSRQGAREQFF TGTGCCAGCAGTGACTCTCGACAGGGGGCACGTGAGCAGTTCTTC
TRBJ1-1 TRBV30 TRBD1 few CAWSRQGVTAFF TGTGCCTGGAGCCGACAGGGGGTAACAGCTTTCTTT
TRBJ2-1 TRBV7-2 - few CASKLSNNEQFF TGTGCCAGCAAGTTGTCGAACAATGAGCAGTTCTTC
TRBJ2-5 TRBV4-2 TRBD2 once CASSPTSGREAGAQYF TGTGCCAGCAGCCCGACTAGCGGGCGGGAGGCGGGGGCCCAGTACTTC
TRBJ2-2 TRBV7-2 TRBD1 - CASSFGTGVTGELFF TGTGCCAGCAGCTTCGGGACAGGGGTCACCGGGGAGCTGTTTTTT
TRBJ1-4 TRBV10-3 - few CAISTDDEKLFF TGTGCCATCAGTACGGACGATGAAAAACTGTTTTTT
TRBJ2-7 TRBV5-6 - few CASSLLLSGEQYF TGTGCCAGCAGCTTGTTGTTGTCGGGGGAGCAGTACTTC
TRBJ1-2 TRBV23-1 - - CASSHNCLGQLLHYYGYTF TGCGCCAGCAGTCATAACTGCCTCGGACAGCTACTCCACTACTATGGCTACACCTTC
TRBJ2-6 TRBV28 TRBD2 few CASSQLAVGSGANVLTF TGTGCCAGCAGCCAACTAGCGGTGGGCTCTGGGGCCAACGTCCTGACTTTC
TRBJ1-6 TRBV28 TRBD1 few CASALDRATSPLHF TGTGCCAGCGCTTTGGACAGGGCTACTTCACCCCTCCACTTT
TRBJ1-5 TRBV19 - few CASRETFADVQPQHF TGTGCCAGTAGGGAGACATTTGCCGATGTTCAGCCCCAGCATTTT
TRBJ2-5 TRBV9 TRBD1 - CASSLGTVQETQYF TGTGCCAGCAGCCTAGGGACAGTTCAAGAGACCCAGTACTTC
TRBJ2-5 TRBV23-1 - few CASSQLRACQETQYF TGCGCCAGCAGTCAATTGAGAGCCTGTCAAGAGACCCAGTACTTC
TRBJ2-1 TRBV27 - - CASSLSGDNEQFF TGTGCCAGCAGTTTATCGGGGGACAATGAGCAGTTCTTC
TRBJ2-7 TRBV4-2 - few CASSQALQGRDEQYF TGTGCCAGCAGCCAAGCCTTACAGGGCAGGGACGAGCAGTACTTC
TRBJ2-7 TRBV30 - - CAWIRAASGLDEQYF TGTGCCTGGATCCGAGCGGCTTCAGGGTTGGACGAGCAGTACTTC
TRBJ2-1 TRBV30 - - CAWSGGRAGLLETYNEQFF TGTGCCTGGAGTGGGGGTAGGGCGGGACTCCTAGAAACTTACAATGAGCAGTTCTTC
TRBJ2-1 TRBV29-1 TRBD1 - CSTGQGGNEQFF TGCAGCACTGGACAGGGGGGCAATGAGCAGTTCTTC
TRBJ2-3 TRBV20-1 - few CSAGHVNTQYF TGCAGTGCTGGACACGTGAATACGCAGTATTTT
TRBJ1-2 TRBV9 - few CASSPRELFRYGYTF TGTGCCAGCAGCCCCAGGGAGCTGTTTAGGTATGGCTACACCTTC